This TCR beta chain is from a study of cytomegalovirus exposure and HLA in healthy donors. About the research overall: Early release data held some 79 million unique TCRs from HLA-typed donors.

This PCR relied on a set of 60 Vbeta primers and 13 Jbeta primers. The method was immunoSEQ multiplex PCR; TCRdb's version includes in-frame clones alone and lacks a portion of them. In the table there are around 120,000 clones, over 65% of which are singletons. V was trimmed by 4 bases and J by 6 bases, leaving 14 bases between them. Germline V gene sequence: CDR1 SGDLS, CDR2 YYNGEE. The CDR3 is 14 residues long. The sequencing input was PBMCs. This TCR was sampled from a woman aged 40 to 55 in good health and CMV-seropositive. This sequence joins TRBV9 and TRBJ2-1; D possibly corresponds to TRBD1 (6 bases). The CDR3 DNA reads TGTGCCAGCAGCCCCTGGACAGCCACCAATGAGCAGTTCTTC. Amino acid sequence: CASSPWTATNEQFF.